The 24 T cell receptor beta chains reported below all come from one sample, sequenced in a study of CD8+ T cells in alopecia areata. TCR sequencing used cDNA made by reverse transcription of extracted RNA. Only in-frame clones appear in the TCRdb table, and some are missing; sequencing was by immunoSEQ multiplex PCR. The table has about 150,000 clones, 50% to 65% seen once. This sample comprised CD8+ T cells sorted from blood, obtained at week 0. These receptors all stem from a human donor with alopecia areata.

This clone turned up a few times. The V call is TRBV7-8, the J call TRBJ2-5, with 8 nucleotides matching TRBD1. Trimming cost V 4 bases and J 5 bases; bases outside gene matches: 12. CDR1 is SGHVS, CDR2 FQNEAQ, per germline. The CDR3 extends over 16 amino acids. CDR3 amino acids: CASSSPWTGQGETQYF. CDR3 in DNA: TGTGCCAGCAGCTCCCCCTGGACAGGGCAGGGTGAGACCCAGTACTTC. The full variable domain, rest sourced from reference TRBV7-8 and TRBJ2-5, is GAGVSQSPRYKVAKRGQDVALRCDPISGHVSLFWYQQALGQGPEFLTYFQNEAQLDKSGLPSDRFFAERPEGSVSTLKIQRTQQEDSAVYLCASSSPWTGQGETQYFGPGTRLLVL.

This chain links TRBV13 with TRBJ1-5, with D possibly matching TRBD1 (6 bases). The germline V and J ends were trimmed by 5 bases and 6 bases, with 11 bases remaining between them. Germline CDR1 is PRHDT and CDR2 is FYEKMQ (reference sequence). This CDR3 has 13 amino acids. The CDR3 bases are TGTGCCAGCAGCCCAGGGGTTGGTCAGCCCCAGCATTTT. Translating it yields CASSPGVGQPQHF. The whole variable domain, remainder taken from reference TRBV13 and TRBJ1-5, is AAGVIQSPRHLIKEKRETATLKCYPIPRHDTVYWYQQGPGQDPQFLISFYEKMQSDKGSIPDRFSAQQFSDYHSELNMSSLELGDSALYFCASSPGVGQPQHFGDGTRLSIL.

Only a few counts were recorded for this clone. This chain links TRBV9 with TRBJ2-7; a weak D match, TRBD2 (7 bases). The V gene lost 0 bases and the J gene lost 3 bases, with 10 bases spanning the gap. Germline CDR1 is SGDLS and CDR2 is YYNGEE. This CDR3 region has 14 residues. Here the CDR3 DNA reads TGTGCCAGCAGCGTAGCGGGGGGCGGCTACGAGCAGTACTTC. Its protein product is CASSVAGGGYEQYF.

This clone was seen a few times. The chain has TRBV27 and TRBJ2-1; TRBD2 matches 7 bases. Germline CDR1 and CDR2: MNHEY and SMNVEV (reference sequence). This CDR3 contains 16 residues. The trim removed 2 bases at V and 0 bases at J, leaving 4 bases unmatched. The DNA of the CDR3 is TGTGCCAGCAGTTTAAGCCCTAGCGGCTCCTACAATGAGCAGTTCTTC. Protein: CASSLSPSGSYNEQFF.

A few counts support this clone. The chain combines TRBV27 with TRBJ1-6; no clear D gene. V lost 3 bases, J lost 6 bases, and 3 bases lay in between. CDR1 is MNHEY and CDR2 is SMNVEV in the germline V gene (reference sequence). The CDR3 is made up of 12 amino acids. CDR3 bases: TGTGCCAGCAGTTTCGGTAATTCACCCCTCCACTTT. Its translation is CASSFGNSPLHF.

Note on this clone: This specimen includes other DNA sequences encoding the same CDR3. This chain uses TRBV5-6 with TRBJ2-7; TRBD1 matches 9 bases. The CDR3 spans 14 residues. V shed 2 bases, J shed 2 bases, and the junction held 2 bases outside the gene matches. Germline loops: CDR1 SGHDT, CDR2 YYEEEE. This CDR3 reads CASSFGTGTYEQYF. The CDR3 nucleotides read TGTGCCAGCAGCTTTGGGACAGGGACCTACGAGCAGTACTTC.

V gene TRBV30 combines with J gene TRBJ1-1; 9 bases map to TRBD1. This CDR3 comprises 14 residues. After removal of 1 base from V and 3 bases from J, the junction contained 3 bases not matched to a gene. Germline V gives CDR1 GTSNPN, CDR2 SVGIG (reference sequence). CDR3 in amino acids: CAWSGRDRDTEAFF. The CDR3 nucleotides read TGTGCCTGGAGTGGCCGGGACAGGGACACTGAAGCTTTCTTT.

The CDR3 region has the DNA TGTGCCTGGAGTGTACCTAGCGGCTACAATGAGCAGTTCTTC. It encodes CAWSVPSGYNEQFF. The gene calls are TRBV30 and TRBJ2-1, with 7 bases that match TRBD2. With V trimmed by 0 bases and J by 3 bases, 2 bases remained unmatched. Germline V gene data show CDR1 as GTSNPN and CDR2 as SVGIG (reference sequence). This CDR3 is built from 14 residues.

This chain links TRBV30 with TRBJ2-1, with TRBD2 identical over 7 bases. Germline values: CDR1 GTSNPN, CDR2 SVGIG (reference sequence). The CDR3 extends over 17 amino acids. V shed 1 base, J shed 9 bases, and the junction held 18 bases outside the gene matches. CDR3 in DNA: TGTGCCTGGAGTGGGGTCGGGACTACGTCTCCCTTTAGTGAGCAGTTCTTC. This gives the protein CAWSGVGTTSPFSEQFF.

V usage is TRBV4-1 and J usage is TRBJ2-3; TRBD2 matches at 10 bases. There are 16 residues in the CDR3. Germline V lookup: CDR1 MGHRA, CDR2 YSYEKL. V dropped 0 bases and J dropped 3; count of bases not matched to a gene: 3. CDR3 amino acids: CASSQEGSGGTDTQYF. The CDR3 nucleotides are TGCGCCAGCAGCCAAGAAGGTAGCGGGGGGACAGATACGCAGTATTTT.

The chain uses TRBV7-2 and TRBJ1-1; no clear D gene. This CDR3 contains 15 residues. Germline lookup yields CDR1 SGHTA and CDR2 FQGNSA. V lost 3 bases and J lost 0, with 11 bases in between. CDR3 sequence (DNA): TGTGCCAGCAGCTTCGGCCCGACATTGAACACTGAAGCTTTCTTT. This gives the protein CASSFGPTLNTEAFF.

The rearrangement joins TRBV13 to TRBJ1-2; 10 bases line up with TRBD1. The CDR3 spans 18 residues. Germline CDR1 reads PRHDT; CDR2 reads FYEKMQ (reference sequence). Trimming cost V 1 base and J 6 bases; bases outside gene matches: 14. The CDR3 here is CASSLASSPTGGYDGYTF. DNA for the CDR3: TGTGCCAGCAGCTTAGCTAGTTCCCCGACAGGGGGCTACGATGGCTACACCTTC.

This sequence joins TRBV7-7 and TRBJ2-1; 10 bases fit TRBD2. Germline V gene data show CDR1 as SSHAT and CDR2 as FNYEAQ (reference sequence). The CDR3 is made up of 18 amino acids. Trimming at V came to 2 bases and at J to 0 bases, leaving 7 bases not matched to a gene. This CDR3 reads CASSLNSGGLSSYNEQFF. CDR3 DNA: TGTGCCAGCAGCTTAAATAGCGGGGGGCTCAGCTCCTACAATGAGCAGTTCTTC.

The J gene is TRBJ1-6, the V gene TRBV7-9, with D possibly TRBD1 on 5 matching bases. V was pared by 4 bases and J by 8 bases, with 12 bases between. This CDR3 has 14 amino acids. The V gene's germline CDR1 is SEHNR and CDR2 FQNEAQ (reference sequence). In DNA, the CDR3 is TGTGCCAGCAGCTCAACAGGCACCTATTCACCCCTCCACTTT. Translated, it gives CASSSTGTYSPLHF.

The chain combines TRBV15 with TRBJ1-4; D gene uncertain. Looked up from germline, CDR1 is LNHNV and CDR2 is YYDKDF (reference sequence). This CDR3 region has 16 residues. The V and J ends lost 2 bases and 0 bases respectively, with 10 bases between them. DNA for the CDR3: TGTGCCACCAGCAGAACGACTTATGCAACTAATGAAAAACTGTTTTTT. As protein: CATSRTTYATNEKLFF.

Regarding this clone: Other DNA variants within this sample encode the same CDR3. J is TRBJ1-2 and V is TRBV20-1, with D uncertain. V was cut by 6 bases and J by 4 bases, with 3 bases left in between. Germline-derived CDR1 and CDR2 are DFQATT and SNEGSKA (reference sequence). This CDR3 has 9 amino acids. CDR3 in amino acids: CSAPYGYTF. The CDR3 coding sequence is TGCAGTGCACCCTATGGCTACACCTTC.

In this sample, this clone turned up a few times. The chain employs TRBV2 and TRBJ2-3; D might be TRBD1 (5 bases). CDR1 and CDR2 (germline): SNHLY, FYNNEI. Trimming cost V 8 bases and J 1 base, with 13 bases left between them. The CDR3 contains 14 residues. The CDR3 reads CASGRGTGTDTQYF. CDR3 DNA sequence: TGTGCCAGCGGAAGGGGCACAGGCACAGATACGCAGTATTTT.

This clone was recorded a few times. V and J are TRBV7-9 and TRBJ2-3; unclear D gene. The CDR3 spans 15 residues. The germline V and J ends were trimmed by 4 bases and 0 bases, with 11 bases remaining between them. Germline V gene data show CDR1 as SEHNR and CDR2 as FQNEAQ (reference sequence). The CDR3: CASSSNRASTDTQYF. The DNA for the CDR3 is TGTGCCAGCAGCTCCAACAGAGCTAGCACAGATACGCAGTATTTT. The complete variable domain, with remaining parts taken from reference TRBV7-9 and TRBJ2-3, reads DTGVSQNPRHKITKRGQNVTFRCDPISEHNRLYWYRQTLGQGPEFLTYFQNEAQLEKSRLLSDRFSAERPKGSFSTLEIQRTEQGDSAMYLCASSSNRASTDTQYFGPGTRLTVL.

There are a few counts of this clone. The DNA for the CDR3 is TGTGCCAGCAGTTCATATCGGGGGAACACTGAAGCTTTCTTT. The encoded protein is CASSSYRGNTEAFF. The V gene is TRBV27, the J gene TRBJ1-1; D call uncertain. CDR1 and CDR2 (germline): MNHEY, SMNVEV (reference sequence). There are 14 residues in the CDR3. The V end lost 4 bases, the J end lost 1 base, and 10 bases lay between the germline ends.

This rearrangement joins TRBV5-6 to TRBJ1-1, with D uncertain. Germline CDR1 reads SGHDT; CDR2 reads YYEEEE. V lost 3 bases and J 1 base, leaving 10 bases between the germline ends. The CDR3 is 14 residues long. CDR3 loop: CASSYLTSNTEAFF. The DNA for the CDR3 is TGTGCCAGCAGCTACCTTACATCGAACACTGAAGCTTTCTTT. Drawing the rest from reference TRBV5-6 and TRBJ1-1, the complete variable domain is DAGVTQSPTHLIKTRGQQVTLRCSPKSGHDTVSWYQQALGQGPQFIFQYYEEEERQRGNFPDRFSGHQFPNYSSELNVNALLLGDSALYLCASSYLTSNTEAFFGQGTRLTVV.

This CDR3 reads CSVKTGGRLFF. For the CDR3, the DNA is TGCAGCGTCAAGACAGGGGGCAGGCTGTTTTTT. This sequence joins TRBV29-1 and TRBJ1-4; 10 bases align to TRBD1. The CDR3 totals 11 residues. Germline CDR1 reads SQVTM; CDR2 reads ANQGSEA. J lost 14 bases, V lost 6 bases, and 6 bases had no gene match. Full variable domain (missing parts from reference TRBV29-1 and TRBJ1-4): SAVISQKPSRDICQRGTSLTIQCQVDSQVTMMFWYRQQPGQSLTLIATANQGSEATYESGFVIDKFPISRPNLTFSTLTVSNMSPEDSSIYLCSVKTGGRLFFGSGTQLSVL.

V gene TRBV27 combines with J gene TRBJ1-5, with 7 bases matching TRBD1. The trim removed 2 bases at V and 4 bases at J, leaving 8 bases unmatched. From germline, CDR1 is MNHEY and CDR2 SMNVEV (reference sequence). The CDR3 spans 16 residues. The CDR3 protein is CASSLMKGAGNQPQHF. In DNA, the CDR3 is TGTGCCAGCAGTTTAATGAAGGGGGCGGGGAATCAGCCCCAGCATTTT.

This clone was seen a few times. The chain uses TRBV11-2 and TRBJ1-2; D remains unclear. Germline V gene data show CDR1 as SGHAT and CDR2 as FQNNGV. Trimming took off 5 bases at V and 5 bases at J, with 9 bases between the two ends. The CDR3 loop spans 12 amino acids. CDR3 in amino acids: CASSTGLYGYTF. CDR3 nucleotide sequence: TGTGCCAGCAGCACCGGACTGTATGGCTACACCTTC. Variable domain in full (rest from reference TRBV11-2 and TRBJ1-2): EAGVAQSPRYKIIEKRQSVAFWCNPISGHATLYWYQQILGQGPKLLIQFQNNGVVDDSQLPKDRFSAERLKGVDSTLKIQPAKLEDSAVYLCASSTGLYGYTFGSGTRLTVV.

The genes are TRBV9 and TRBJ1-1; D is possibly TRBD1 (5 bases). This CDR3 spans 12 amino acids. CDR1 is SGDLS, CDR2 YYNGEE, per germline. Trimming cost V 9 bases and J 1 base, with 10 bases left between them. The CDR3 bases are TGTGCCACAACAGGAGCGAACACTGAAGCTTTCTTT. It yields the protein CATTGANTEAFF.